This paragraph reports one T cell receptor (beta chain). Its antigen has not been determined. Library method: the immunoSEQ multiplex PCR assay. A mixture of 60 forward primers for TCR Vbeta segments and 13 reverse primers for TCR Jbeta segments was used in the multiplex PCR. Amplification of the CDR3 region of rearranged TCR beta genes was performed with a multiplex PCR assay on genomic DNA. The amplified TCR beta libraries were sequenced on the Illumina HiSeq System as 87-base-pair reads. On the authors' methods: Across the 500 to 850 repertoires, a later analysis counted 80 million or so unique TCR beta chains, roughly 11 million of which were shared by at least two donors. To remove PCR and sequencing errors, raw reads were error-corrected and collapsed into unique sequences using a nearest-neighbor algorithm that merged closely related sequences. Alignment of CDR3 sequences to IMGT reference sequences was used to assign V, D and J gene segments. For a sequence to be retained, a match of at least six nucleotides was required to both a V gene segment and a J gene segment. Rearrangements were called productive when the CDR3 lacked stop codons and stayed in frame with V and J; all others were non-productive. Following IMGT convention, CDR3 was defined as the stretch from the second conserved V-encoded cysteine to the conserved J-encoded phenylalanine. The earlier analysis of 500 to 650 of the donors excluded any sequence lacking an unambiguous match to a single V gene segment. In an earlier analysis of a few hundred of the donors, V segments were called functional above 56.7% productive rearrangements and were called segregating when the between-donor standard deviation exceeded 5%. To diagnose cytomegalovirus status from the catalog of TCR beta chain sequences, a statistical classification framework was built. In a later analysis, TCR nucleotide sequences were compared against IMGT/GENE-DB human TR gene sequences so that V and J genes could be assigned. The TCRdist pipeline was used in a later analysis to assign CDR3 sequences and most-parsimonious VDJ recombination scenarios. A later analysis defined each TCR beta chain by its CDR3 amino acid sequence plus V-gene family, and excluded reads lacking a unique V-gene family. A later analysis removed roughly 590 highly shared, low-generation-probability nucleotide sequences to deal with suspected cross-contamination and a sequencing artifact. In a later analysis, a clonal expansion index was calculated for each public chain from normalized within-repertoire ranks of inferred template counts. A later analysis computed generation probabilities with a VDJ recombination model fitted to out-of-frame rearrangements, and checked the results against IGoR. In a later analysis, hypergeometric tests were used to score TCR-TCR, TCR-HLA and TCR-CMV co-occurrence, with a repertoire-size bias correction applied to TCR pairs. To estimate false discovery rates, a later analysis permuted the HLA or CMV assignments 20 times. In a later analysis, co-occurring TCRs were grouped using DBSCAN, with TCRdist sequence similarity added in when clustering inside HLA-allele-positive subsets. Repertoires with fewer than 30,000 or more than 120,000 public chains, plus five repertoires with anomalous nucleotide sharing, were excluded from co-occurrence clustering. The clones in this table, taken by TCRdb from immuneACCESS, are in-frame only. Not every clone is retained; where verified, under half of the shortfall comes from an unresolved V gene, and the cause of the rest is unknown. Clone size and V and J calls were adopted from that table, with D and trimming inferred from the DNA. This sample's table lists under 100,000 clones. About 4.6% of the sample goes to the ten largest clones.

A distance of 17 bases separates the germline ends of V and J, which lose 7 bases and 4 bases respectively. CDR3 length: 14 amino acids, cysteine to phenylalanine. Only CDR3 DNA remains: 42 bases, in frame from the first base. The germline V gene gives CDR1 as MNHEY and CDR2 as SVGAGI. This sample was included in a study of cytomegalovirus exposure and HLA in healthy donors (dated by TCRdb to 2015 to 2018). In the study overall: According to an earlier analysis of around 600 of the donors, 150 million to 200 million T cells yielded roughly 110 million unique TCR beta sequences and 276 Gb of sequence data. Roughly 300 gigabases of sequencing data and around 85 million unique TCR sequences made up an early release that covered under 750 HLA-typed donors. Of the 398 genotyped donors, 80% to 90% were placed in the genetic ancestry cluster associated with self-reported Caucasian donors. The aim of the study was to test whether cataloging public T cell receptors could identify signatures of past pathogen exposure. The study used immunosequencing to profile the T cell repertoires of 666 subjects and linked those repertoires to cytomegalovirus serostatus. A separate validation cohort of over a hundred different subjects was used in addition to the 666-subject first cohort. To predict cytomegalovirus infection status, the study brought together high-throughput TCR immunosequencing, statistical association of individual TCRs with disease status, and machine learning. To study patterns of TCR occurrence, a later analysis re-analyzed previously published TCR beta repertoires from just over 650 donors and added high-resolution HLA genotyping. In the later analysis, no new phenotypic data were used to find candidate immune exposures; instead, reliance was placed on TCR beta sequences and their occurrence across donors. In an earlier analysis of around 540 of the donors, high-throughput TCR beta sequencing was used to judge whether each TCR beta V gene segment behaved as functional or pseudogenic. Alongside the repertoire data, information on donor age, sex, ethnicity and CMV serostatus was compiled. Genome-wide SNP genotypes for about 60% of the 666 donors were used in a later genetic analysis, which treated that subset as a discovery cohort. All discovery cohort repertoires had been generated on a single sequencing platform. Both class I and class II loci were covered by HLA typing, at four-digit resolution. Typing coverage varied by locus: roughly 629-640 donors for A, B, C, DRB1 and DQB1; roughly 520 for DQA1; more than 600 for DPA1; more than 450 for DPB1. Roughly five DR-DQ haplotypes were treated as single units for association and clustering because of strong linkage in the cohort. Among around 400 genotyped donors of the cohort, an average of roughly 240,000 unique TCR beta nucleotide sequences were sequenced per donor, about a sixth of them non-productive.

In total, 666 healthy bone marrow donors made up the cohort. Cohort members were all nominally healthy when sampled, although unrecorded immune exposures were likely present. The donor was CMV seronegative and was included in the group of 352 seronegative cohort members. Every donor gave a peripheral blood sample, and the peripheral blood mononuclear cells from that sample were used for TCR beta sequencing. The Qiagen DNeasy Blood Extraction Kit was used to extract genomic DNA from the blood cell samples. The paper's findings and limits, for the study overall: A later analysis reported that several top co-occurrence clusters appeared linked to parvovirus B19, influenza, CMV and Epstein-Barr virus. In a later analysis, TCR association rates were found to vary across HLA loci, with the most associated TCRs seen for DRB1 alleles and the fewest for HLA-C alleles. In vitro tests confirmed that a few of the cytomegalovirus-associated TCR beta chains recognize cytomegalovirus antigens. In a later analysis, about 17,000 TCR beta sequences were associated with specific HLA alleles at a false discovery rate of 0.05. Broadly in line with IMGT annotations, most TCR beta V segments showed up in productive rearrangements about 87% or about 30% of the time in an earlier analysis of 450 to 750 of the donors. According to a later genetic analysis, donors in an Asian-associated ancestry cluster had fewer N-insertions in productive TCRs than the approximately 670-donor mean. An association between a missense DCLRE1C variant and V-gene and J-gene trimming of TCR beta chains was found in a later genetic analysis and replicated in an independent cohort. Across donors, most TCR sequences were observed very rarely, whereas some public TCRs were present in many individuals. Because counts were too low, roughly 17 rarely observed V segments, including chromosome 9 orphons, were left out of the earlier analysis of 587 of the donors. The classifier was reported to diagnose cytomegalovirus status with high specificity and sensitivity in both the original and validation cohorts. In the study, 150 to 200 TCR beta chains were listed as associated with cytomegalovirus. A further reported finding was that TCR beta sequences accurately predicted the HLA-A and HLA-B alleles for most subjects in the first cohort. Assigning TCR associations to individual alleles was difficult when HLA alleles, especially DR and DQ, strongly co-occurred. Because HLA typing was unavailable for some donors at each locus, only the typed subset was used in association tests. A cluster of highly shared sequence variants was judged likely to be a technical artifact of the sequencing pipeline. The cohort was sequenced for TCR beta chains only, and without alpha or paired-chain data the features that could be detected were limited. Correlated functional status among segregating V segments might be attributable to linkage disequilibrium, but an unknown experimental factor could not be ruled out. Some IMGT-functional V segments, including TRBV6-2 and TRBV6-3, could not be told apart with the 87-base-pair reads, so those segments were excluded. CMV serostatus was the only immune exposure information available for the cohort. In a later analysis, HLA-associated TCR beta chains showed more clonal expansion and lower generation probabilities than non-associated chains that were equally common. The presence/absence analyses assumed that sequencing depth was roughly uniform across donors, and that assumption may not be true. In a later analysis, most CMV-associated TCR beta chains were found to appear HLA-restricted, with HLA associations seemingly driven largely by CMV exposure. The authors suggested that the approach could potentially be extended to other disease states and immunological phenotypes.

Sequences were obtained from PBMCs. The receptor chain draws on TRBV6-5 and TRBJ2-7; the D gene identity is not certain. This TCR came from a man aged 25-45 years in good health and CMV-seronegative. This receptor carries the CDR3 CASNPRGAAYEQYF. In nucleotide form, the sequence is TGTGCCAGCAACCCACGTGGAGCCGCTTACGAGCAGTACTTC.